This T cell receptor (beta chain) was recorded in a study of human T cells and chemical hapten exposure. Time point in this sample: pre-sensitization, week 0. This sample's treatment: therapeutic diphenylcyclopropenone sensitization with weekly scalp DPC. Using its own MiXCR run on the RACE reads, TCRdb lists one record per CDR3 protein. This table has 50,000 to 65,000 distinct CDR3 sequences, roughly 12% appearing once. This clonotype came up many times. The CDR3 has 15 residues. The V gene lost 5 bases and the J gene lost 5 bases, with 18 bases spanning the gap. Per the germline V gene, CDR1 is LNHDA and CDR2 is SQIVND (reference sequence).

V usage is TRBV19 and J usage is TRBJ2-5; D is unclear. This TCR derives from a woman aged 40 to 50 with alopecia areata. Some clones in this sample may be carry-over from other donors' samples. Sample: whole blood, taken in connection with sensitization to the hapten diphenylcyclopropenone (DPC). In DNA form, the CDR3 reads TGTGCCAGTAGTCTCTCCCGGGCCCAGCCGGAGACCCAGTACTTC. It translates to CASSLSRAQPETQYF.